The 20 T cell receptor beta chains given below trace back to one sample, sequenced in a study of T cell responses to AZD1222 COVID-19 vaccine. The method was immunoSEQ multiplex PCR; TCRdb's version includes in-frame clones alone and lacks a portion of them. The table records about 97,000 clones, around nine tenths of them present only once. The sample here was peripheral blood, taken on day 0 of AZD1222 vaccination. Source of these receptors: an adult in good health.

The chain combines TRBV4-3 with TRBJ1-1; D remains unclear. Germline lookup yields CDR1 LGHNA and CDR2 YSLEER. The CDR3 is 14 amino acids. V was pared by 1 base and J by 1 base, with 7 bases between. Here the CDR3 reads CASSQARKNTEAFF. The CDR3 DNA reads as TGCGCCAGCAGCCAAGCCAGGAAGAACACTGAAGCTTTCTTT.

The chain's CDR3 is CASTPRGGPHYGYTF. The CDR3 DNA reads as TGTGCCAGCACCCCCAGGGGGGGCCCCCACTATGGCTACACCTTC. This sequence joins TRBV5-4 and TRBJ1-2; 7 bases match TRBD1. The ends lost 6 bases at V and 3 bases at J; junction bases unmatched: 11. The CDR3 has 15 amino acids. The V gene's germline CDR1 is SGHNT and CDR2 YYREEE (reference sequence). The full variable domain, in which reference TRBV5-4 and TRBJ1-2 provide the parts outside the CDR3, is ETGVTQSPTHLIKTRGQQVTLRCSSQSGHNTVSWYQQALGQGPQFIFQYYREEENGRGNFPPRFSGLQFPNYSSELNVNALELDDSALYLCASTPRGGPHYGYTFGSGTRLTVV.

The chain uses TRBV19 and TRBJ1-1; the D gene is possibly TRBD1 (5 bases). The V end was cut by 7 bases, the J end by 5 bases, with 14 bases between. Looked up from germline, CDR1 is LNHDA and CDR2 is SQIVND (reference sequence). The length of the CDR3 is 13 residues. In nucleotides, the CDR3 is TGTGCCAGTACCCGAACCAGGGAGACTGAAGCTTTCTTT. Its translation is CASTRTRETEAFF. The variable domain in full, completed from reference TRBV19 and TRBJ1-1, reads DGGITQSPKYLFRKEGQNVTLSCEQNLNHDAMYWYRQDPGQGLRLIYYSQIVNDFQKGDIAEGYSVSREKKESFPLTVTSAQKNPTAFYLCASTRTRETEAFFGQGTRLTVV.

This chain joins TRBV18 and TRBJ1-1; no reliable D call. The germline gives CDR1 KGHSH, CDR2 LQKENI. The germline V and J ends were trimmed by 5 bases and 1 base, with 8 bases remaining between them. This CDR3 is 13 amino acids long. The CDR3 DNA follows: TGTGCCAGCTCAACCACGCAGAACACTGAAGCTTTCTTT. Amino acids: CASSTTQNTEAFF.

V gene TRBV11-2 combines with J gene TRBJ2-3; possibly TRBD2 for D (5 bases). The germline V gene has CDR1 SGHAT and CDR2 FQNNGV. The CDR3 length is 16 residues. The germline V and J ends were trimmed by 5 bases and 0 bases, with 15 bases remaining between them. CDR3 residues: CASSPLVRASTDTQYF. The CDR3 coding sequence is TGTGCCAGCAGCCCGCTAGTGCGGGCGAGCACAGATACGCAGTATTTT. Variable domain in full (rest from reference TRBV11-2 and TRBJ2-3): EAGVAQSPRYKIIEKRQSVAFWCNPISGHATLYWYQQILGQGPKLLIQFQNNGVVDDSQLPKDRFSAERLKGVDSTLKIQPAKLEDSAVYLCASSPLVRASTDTQYFGPGTRLTVL.

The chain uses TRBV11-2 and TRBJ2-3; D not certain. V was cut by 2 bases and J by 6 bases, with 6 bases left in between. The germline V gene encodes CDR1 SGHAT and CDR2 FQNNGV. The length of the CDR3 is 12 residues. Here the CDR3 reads CASSLLGDTQYF. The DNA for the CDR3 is TGTGCCAGCAGCTTATTGGGGGATACGCAGTATTTT.

The CDR3 region is CASSLMGSVANYGYTF. CDR3 in DNA: TGTGCCAGCAGCTTGATGGGGTCAGTTGCTAACTATGGCTACACCTTC. The chain recombines TRBV5-6 with TRBJ1-2, with D uncertain. This CDR3 spans 16 amino acids. CDR1 and CDR2 (germline): SGHDT, YYEEEE. The V gene lost 1 base and the J gene lost 0 bases, with 13 bases spanning the gap.

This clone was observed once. CDR3 amino acids: CASSNLPTGYYEQYF. The CDR3 coding sequence is TGTGCCAGCAGTAACCTCCCTACAGGGTACTACGAGCAGTACTTC. The J gene is TRBJ2-7, the V gene TRBV27; maybe TRBD1 (6 bases). The ends were cut back, 5 bases at V and 3 bases at J, with 17 bases in the middle. The CDR3 contains 15 residues. CDR1 MNHEY and CDR2 SMNVEV come from the germline V gene (reference sequence).

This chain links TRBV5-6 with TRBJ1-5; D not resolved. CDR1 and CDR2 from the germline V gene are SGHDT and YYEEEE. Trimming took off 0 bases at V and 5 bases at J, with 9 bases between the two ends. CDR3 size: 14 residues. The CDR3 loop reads CASSLEGYDQPQHF. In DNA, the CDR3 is TGTGCCAGCAGCTTGGAGGGATACGATCAGCCCCAGCATTTT. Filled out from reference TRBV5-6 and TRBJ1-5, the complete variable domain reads DAGVTQSPTHLIKTRGQQVTLRCSPKSGHDTVSWYQQALGQGPQFIFQYYEEEERQRGNFPDRFSGHQFPNYSSELNVNALLLGDSALYLCASSLEGYDQPQHFGDGTRLSIL.

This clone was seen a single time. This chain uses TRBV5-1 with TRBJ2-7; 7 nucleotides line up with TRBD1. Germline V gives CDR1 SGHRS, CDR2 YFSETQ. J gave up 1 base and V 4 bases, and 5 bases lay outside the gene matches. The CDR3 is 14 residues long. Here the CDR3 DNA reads TGCGCCAGCAGCAATACAGGGGTATCCTACGAGCAGTACTTC. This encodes CASSNTGVSYEQYF.

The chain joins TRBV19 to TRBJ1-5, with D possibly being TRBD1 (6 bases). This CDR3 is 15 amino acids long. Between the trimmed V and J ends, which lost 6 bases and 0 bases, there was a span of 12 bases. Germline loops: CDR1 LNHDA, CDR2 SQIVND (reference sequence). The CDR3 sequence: CASSLGQYSNQPQHF. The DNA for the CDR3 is TGTGCCAGTAGCCTCGGACAGTATAGCAATCAGCCCCAGCATTTT.

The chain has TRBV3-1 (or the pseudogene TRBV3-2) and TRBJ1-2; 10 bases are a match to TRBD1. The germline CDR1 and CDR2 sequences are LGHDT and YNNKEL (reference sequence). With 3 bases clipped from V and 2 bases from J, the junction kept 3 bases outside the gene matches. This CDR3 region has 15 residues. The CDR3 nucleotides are TGTGCCAGCAGCCATTGGGACAGGGGAAACTATGGCTACACCTTC. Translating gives CASSHWDRGNYGYTF.

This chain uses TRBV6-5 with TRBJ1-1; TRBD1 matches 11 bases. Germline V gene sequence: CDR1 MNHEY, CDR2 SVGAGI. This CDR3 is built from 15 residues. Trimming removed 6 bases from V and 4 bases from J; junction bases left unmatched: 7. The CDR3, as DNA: TGTGCCAGCAGACTCCTCGGGACAGGGGGCACTGAAGCTTTCTTT. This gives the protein CASRLLGTGGTEAFF.

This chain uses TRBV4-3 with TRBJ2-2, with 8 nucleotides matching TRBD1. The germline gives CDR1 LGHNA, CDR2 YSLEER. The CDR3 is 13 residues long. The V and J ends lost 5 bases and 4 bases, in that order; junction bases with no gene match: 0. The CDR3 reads CASSDRGTGELFF. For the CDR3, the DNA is TGCGCCAGCAGCGACAGGGGCACCGGGGAGCTGTTTTTT.

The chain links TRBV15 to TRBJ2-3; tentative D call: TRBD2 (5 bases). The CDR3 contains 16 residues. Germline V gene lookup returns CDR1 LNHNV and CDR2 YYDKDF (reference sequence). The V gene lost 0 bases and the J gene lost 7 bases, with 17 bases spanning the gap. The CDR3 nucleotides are TGTGCCACCAGCAGAGATCTATCGGGGTTCGGCAATACGCAGTATTTT. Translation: CATSRDLSGFGNTQYF.

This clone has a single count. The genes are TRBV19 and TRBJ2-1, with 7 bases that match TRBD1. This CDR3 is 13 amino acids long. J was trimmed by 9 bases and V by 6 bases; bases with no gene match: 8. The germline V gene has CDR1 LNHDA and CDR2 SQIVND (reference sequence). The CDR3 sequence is CASSRGLDGEQFF. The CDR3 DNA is TGTGCCAGTAGCAGGGGGTTGGACGGTGAGCAGTTCTTC. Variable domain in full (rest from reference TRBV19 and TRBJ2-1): DGGITQSPKYLFRKEGQNVTLSCEQNLNHDAMYWYRQDPGQGLRLIYYSQIVNDFQKGDIAEGYSVSREKKESFPLTVTSAQKNPTAFYLCASSRGLDGEQFFGPGTRLTVL.

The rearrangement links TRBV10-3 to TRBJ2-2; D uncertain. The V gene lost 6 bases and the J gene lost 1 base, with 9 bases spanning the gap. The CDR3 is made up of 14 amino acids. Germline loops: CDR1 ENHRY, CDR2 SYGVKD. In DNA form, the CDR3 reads TGTGCCATCAGAGCAGGCCAGAACACCGGGGAGCTGTTTTTT. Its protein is CAIRAGQNTGELFF.

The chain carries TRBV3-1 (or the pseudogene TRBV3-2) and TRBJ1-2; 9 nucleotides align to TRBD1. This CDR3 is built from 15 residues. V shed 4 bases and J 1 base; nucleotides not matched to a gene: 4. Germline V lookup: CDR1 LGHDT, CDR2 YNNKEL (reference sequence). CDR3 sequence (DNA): TGTGCCAGCAGCCTTAGACAGGGGGATAACTATGGCTACACCTTC. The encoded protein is CASSLRQGDNYGYTF.

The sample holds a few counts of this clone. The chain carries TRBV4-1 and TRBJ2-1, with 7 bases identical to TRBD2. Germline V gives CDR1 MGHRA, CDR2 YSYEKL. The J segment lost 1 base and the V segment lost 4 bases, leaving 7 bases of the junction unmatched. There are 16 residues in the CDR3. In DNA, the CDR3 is TGCGCCAGCAGCCGGTCCCCAGCGGGATCCTACAATGAGCAGTTCTTC. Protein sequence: CASSRSPAGSYNEQFF.

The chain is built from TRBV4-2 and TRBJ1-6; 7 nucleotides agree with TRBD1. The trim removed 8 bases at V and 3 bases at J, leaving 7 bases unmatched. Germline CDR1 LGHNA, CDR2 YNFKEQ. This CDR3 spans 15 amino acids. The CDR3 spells CASRQGTVYNSPLHF. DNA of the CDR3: TGTGCCAGCCGTCAAGGGACAGTCTATAATTCACCCCTCCACTTT.